This is a list of T cell receptor beta chains from one sample in a study of blood T cell repertoires in COVID-19. This table comes from immunoSEQ multiplex PCR, and its TCRdb copy is limited to in-frame clones, with some not included. The profile shows a few hundred thousand clones, approximately 80% of them singletons. The sequenced sample was PBMCs or T cells enriched from blood (not recorded which). These TCRs come from a woman between 35 and 50 years old with acute COVID-19. The CDR3 runs from the conserved cysteine through the conserved F or W. Each record gives: clone size, D gene, J gene, V gene, CDR3 protein, CDR3 DNA. A D gene is named only where the DNA matches it firmly. Only part of the rows carry a size: once, few, many, or a class if the clone is expanded.

clone_size: .; d_call: .; j_call: TRBJ2-7; v_call: TRBV5-1; cdr3_aa: CASSLPQGYEQYF; cdr3_nt: TGCGCCAGCAGCTTGCCCCAGGGGTACGAGCAGTACTTC
clone_size: once; d_call: .; j_call: TRBJ1-2; v_call: TRBV9; cdr3_aa: CASSVGQGLYGYTF; cdr3_nt: TGTGCCAGCAGCGTAGGTCAGGGACTCTATGGCTACACCTTC
clone_size: .; d_call: TRBD2; j_call: TRBJ2-5; v_call: TRBV19; cdr3_aa: CASSPEEAGGPGETQYF; cdr3_nt: TGTGCCAGTAGCCCTGAAGAAGCGGGGGGACCCGGGGAGACCCAGTACTTC
clone_size: once; d_call: .; j_call: TRBJ1-1; v_call: TRBV5-4; cdr3_aa: CASTWAPTGRNTEAFF; cdr3_nt: TGTGCCAGCACCTGGGCCCCGACAGGAAGGAACACTGAAGCTTTCTTT
clone_size: .; d_call: .; j_call: TRBJ2-7; v_call: TRBV6-6; cdr3_aa: CASSSTGPIYEQYF; cdr3_nt: TGTGCCAGCAGTTCTACGGGTCCCATCTACGAGCAGTACTTC
clone_size: .; d_call: TRBD2; j_call: TRBJ2-5; v_call: TRBV3-1/TRBV3-2; cdr3_aa: CASSQVSGRAGETQYF; cdr3_nt: TGTGCCAGCAGCCAAGTTAGCGGGAGGGCCGGGGAGACCCAGTACTTC
clone_size: .; d_call: TRBD1; j_call: TRBJ2-1; v_call: TRBV4-1; cdr3_aa: CASSQGQGNNEQFF; cdr3_nt: TGCGCCAGCAGCCAAGGACAGGGAAACAATGAGCAGTTCTTC
clone_size: .; d_call: .; j_call: TRBJ2-3; v_call: TRBV9; cdr3_aa: CASSRGGGFTDTQYF; cdr3_nt: TGTGCCAGCAGCCGAGGGGGGGGCTTTACAGATACGCAGTATTTT
clone_size: once; d_call: .; j_call: TRBJ1-1; v_call: TRBV7-9; cdr3_aa: CASSLGAAGDEAFF; cdr3_nt: TGTGCCAGCAGCTTAGGGGCAGCCGGTGACGAAGCTTTCTTT
clone_size: once; d_call: TRBD1; j_call: TRBJ1-2; v_call: TRBV28; cdr3_aa: CASSLTGVRKGYTF; cdr3_nt: TGTGCCAGCAGCCTGACAGGGGTCAGGAAAGGCTACACCTTC
clone_size: .; d_call: TRBD1; j_call: TRBJ1-1; v_call: TRBV6-2/TRBV6-3; cdr3_aa: CASSYSASFGQGRTEAFF; cdr3_nt: TGTGCCAGCAGTTACTCGGCCTCATTCGGACAGGGAAGAACTGAAGCTTTCTTT
clone_size: .; d_call: .; j_call: TRBJ1-5; v_call: TRBV28; cdr3_aa: CASSPGGATQPQHF; cdr3_nt: TGTGCCAGCAGTCCGGGGGGGGCGACGCAGCCCCAGCATTTT
clone_size: .; d_call: TRBD2; j_call: TRBJ2-4; v_call: TRBV11-2; cdr3_aa: CASSPGTSVFGDIQYF; cdr3_nt: TGTGCCAGCAGCCCCGGGACTAGCGTATTTGGAGACATTCAGTACTTC
clone_size: .; d_call: .; j_call: TRBJ1-5; v_call: TRBV7-3; cdr3_aa: CASSPAGYLYYSNQPQHF; cdr3_nt: TGTGCCAGCAGCCCCGCAGGGTACCTCTATTATAGCAATCAGCCCCAGCATTTT
clone_size: .; d_call: .; j_call: TRBJ1-2; v_call: TRBV7-2; cdr3_aa: CASRRTSNYGYTF; cdr3_nt: TGTGCCAGCAGACGGACATCCAACTATGGCTACACCTTC
clone_size: .; d_call: .; j_call: TRBJ2-7; v_call: TRBV28; cdr3_aa: CASSFLFPDNEYYEQYF; cdr3_nt: TGTGCCAGCAGTTTCCTATTTCCGGACAATGAATACTACGAGCAGTACTTC
clone_size: .; d_call: .; j_call: TRBJ1-1; v_call: TRBV7-3; cdr3_aa: CASSLSTAQNTEAFF; cdr3_nt: TGTGCCAGCAGCTTAAGCACAGCCCAGAACACTGAAGCTTTCTTT
clone_size: .; d_call: .; j_call: TRBJ2-4; v_call: TRBV21-1; cdr3_aa: CASSKAQGARNIQYF; cdr3_nt: TGTGCCAGCAGCAAAGCCCAGGGGGCTAGGAACATTCAGTACTTC
clone_size: .; d_call: .; j_call: TRBJ2-1; v_call: TRBV5-6; cdr3_aa: CASSPSGPYNEQFF; cdr3_nt: TGTGCCAGCAGCCCATCAGGTCCCTACAATGAGCAGTTCTTC
clone_size: .; d_call: TRBD1; j_call: TRBJ2-7; v_call: TRBV7-2; cdr3_aa: CASSLRDRGQNEQYF; cdr3_nt: TGTGCCAGCAGCCTTAGGGACAGGGGGCAGAACGAGCAGTACTTC
clone_size: .; d_call: TRBD2; j_call: TRBJ2-1; v_call: TRBV5-1; cdr3_aa: CASSLVAGGPHEQFF; cdr3_nt: TGCGCCAGCAGCTTGGTAGCGGGAGGGCCGCATGAGCAGTTCTTC
clone_size: .; d_call: TRBD1; j_call: TRBJ1-5; v_call: TRBV6-6; cdr3_aa: CASSLRDRGSGNQPQHF; cdr3_nt: TGTGCCAGCAGTCTCCGGGACAGGGGGTCGGGCAATCAGCCCCAGCATTTT
clone_size: .; d_call: TRBD1; j_call: TRBJ1-1; v_call: TRBV4-1; cdr3_aa: CASSQRTGGVRTEAFF; cdr3_nt: TGCGCCAGCAGCCAGAGGACAGGGGGGGTCAGGACTGAAGCTTTCTTT
clone_size: few; d_call: TRBD1; j_call: TRBJ1-4; v_call: TRBV5-4; cdr3_aa: CASSLKSGGGEKLFF; cdr3_nt: TGTGCCAGCAGCTTGAAATCAGGGGGTGGGGAAAAACTGTTTTTT
clone_size: .; d_call: TRBD1; j_call: TRBJ1-3; v_call: TRBV2; cdr3_aa: CASSFGQANSGNTIYF; cdr3_nt: TGTGCCAGCAGTTTCGGACAGGCGAACTCTGGAAACACCATATATTTT
clone_size: .; d_call: TRBD1; j_call: TRBJ2-1; v_call: TRBV3-1/TRBV3-2; cdr3_aa: CASSRTGTGAYNEQFF; cdr3_nt: TGTGCCAGCAGTCGAACCGGGACAGGGGCTTACAATGAGCAGTTCTTC